One T cell receptor beta chain is described in this entry. Its antigen is still unknown. CDR3 length equals 18 residues. From germline, CDR1 is SGDLS and CDR2 YYNGEE. Trimming stripped 0 bases from V and 3 bases from J, with 20 bases between. This sample was taken from a study of shared clonotypes between healthy human individuals. Study as a whole: There were three CD4 naive, three CD4 memory, two CD8 naive and one CD8 memory plates per donor.

CD45RO-negative, CCR7-positively selected cells formed the naive CD8 fraction, excluding terminally differentiated effector memory CD45RA+ cells. Donors were healthy HIV-negative adults without recent acute infections or vaccinations. General study results and limits: The naive CD4 repertoires of several donors were compared, and approximately 5% of clonotypes were shared. Represented diversity (both genetic and exposure-history) was limited by the small number of donors.

Measured with immunoSEQ multiplex PCR; TCRdb has only the in-frame clones, and not every one. The table includes about 2.1 million clones, just over 90% detected once. The sequence was collected from a man younger than 35 in good health. Some clones in this sample may be carry-over from other donors' samples. The sequencing sample was made of naive CD8+ T cells from PBMCs. V is TRBV9 and J is TRBJ2-3; TRBD1 is a possible D gene (6 bases). CDR3 in amino acids: CASSVGPTRGQLTDTQYF. CDR3 DNA: TGTGCCAGCAGCGTAGGACCCACCAGAGGACAGTTAACAGATACGCAGTATTTT.